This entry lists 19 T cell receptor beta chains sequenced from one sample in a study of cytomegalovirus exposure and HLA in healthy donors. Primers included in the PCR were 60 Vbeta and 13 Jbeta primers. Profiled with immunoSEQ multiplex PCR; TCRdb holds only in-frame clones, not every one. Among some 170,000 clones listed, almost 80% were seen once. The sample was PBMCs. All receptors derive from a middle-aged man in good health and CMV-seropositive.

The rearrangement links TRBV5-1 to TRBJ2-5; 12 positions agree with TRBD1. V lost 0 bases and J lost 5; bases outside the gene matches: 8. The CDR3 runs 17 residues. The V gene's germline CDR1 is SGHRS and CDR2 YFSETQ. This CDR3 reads CASSLAGTGGATETQYF. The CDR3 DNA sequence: TGCGCCAGCAGCTTGGCCGGGACAGGGGGCGCGACCGAGACCCAGTACTTC.

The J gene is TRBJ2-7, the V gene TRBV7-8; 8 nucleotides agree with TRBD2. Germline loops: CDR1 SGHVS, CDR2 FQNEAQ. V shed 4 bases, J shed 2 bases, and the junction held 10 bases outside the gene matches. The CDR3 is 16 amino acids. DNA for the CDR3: TGTGCCAGCAGCTATGCTTACTTAGCGGGGCCCTACGAGCAGTACTTC. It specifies CASSYAYLAGPYEQYF.

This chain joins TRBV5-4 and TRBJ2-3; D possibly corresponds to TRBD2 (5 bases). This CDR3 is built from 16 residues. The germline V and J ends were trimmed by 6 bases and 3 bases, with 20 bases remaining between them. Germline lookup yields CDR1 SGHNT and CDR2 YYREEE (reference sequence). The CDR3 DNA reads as TGTGCCAGCAACCTGCGTCGTGGGAGTGGGACAGATACGCAGTATTTT. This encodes CASNLRRGSGTDTQYF.

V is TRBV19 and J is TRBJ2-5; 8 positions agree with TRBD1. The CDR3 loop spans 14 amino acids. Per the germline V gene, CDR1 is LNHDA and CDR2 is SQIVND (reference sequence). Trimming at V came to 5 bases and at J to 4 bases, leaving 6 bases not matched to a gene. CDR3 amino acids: CASSEDRASETQYF. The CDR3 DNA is TGTGCCAGTAGTGAGGACAGGGCGTCAGAGACCCAGTACTTC. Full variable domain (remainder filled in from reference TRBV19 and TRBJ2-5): DGGITQSPKYLFRKEGQNVTLSCEQNLNHDAMYWYRQDPGQGLRLIYYSQIVNDFQKGDIAEGYSVSREKKESFPLTVTSAQKNPTAFYLCASSEDRASETQYFGPGTRLLVL.

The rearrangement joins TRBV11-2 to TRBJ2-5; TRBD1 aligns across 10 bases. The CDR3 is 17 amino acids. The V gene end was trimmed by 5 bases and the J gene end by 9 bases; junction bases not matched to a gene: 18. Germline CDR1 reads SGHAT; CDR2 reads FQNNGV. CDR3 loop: CASSPGQGETQGGAQYF. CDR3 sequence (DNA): TGTGCCAGCAGCCCCGGACAGGGGGAGACCCAGGGAGGGGCCCAGTACTTC.

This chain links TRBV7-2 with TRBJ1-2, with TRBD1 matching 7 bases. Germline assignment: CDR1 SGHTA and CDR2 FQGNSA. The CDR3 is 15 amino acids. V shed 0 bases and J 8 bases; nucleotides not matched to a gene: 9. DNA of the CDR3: TGTGCCAGCAGCTTAGCATACAGGGGTGGTGGGGGCTACACCTTC. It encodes CASSLAYRGGGGYTF.

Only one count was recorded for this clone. This CDR3 is CASSQRAGANVLTF. The CDR3 nucleotides read TGTGCCAGTAGTCAGAGGGCTGGGGCCAACGTCCTGACTTTC. The chain is built from TRBV19 and TRBJ2-6; perhaps TRBD2 as D (5 bases). CDR1 and CDR2 from the germline V gene are LNHDA and SQIVND (reference sequence). Trimming left V 5 bases short and J 2 bases short, with 7 bases between. The CDR3 sequence is 14 residues long.

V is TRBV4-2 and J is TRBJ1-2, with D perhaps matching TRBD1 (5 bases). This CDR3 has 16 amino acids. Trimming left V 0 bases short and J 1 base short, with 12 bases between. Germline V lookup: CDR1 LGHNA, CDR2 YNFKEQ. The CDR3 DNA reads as TGTGCCAGCAGCCAAGAGGGGAACAGGTTTAACTATGGCTACACCTTC. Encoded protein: CASSQEGNRFNYGYTF.

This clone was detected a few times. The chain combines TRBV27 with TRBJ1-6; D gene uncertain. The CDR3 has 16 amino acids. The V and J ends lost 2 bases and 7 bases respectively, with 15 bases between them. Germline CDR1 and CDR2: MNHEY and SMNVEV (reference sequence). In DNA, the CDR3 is TGTGCCAGCAGTTTACGGGAGGTTGGTTGGAATTCACCCCTCCACTTT. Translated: CASSLREVGWNSPLHF.

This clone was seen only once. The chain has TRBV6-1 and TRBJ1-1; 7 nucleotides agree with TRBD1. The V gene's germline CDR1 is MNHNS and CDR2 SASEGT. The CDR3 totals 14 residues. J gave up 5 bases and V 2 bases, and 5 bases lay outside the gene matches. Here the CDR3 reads CASSEWTGDTEAFF. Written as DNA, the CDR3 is TGTGCCAGCAGTGAATGGACAGGTGATACTGAAGCTTTCTTT.

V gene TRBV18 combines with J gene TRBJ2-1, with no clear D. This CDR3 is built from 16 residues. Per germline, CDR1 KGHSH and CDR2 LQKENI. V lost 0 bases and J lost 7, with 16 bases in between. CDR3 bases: TGTGCCAGCTCACCACCGAGTACCCCTAGGTCGAATGAGCAGTTCTTC. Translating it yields CASSPPSTPRSNEQFF. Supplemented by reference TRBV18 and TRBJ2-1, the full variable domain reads NAGVMQNPRHLVRRRGQEARLRCSPMKGHSHVYWYRQLPEEGLKFMVYLQKENIIDESGMPKERFSAEFPKEGPSILRIQQVVRGDSAAYFCASSPPSTPRSNEQFFGPGTRLTVL.

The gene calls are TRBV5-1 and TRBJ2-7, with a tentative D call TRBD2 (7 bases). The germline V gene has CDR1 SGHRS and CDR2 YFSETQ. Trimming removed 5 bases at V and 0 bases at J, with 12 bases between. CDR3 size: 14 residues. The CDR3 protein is CASRGGGISYEQYF. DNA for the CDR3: TGCGCCAGCAGGGGAGGGGGGATCTCCTACGAGCAGTACTTC.

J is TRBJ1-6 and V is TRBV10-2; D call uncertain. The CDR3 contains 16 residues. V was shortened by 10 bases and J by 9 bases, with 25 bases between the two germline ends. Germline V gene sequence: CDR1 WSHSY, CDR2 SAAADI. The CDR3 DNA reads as TGCGCCACCACCCTCTCGAAGGACCCAGGAGGTTCACCCCTCCACTTT. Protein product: CATTLSKDPGGSPLHF.

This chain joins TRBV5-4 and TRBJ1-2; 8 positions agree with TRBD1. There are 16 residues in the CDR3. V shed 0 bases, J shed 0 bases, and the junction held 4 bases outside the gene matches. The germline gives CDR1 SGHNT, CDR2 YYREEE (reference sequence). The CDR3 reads CASSLGTGTTNYGYTF. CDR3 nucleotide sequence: TGTGCCAGCAGCTTGGGGACAGGGACGACTAACTATGGCTACACCTTC. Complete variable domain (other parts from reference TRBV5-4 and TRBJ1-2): ETGVTQSPTHLIKTRGQQVTLRCSSQSGHNTVSWYQQALGQGPQFIFQYYREEENGRGNFPPRFSGLQFPNYSSELNVNALELDDSALYLCASSLGTGTTNYGYTFGSGTRLTVV.

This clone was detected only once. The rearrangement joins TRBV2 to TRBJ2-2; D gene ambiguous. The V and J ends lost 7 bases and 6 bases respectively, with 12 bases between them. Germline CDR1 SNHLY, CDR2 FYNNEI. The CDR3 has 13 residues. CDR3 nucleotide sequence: TGTGCCAGCAAACTGGTCTTGGCCGGGGAGCTGTTTTTT. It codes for CASKLVLAGELFF.

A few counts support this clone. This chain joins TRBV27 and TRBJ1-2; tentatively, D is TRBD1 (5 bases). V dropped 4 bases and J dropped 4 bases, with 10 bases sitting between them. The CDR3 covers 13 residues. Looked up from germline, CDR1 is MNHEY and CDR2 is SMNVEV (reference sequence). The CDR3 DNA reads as TGTGCCAGCAGTTCGCGGGGCAGCTATGGCTACACCTTC. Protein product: CASSSRGSYGYTF.

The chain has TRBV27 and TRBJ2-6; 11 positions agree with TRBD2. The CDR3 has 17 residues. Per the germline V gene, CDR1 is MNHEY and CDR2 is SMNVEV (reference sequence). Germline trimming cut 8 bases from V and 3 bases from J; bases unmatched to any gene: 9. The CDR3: CASGQLAGVGGANVLTF. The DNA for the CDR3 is TGTGCCAGCGGCCAACTAGCGGGAGTGGGTGGGGCCAACGTCCTGACTTTC.

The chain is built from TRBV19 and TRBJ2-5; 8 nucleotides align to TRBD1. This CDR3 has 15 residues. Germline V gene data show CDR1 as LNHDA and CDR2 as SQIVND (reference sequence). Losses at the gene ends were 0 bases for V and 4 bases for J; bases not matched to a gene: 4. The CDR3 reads CASSIDRGRRETQYF. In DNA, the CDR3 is TGTGCCAGTAGTATAGACAGGGGGCGAAGAGAGACCCAGTACTTC.

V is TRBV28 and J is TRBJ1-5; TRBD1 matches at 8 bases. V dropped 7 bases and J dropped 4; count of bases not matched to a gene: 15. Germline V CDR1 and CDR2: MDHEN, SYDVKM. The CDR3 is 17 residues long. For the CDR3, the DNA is TGTGCCAGCATCCAAGCCCCCGACAGGGGTACAAATCAGCCCCAGCATTTT. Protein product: CASIQAPDRGTNQPQHF.